Listed below are T cell receptor beta chains from one sample, sequenced in a study of CD8 T cells in ankylosing spondylitis. TCRdb analysed the 5' RACE reads with MiXCR anew, one entry per CDR3 protein. The table lists around 220,000 distinct CDR3 sequences, roughly 10% of them singletons. Sequenced material: blood, either unsorted or a sorted T cell fraction (not recorded which). The receptors derive from a male donor with ankylosing spondylitis or in good health (not recorded which). Both conserved end residues are trimmed from each CDR3. Each record gives: CDR3 length, V gene, J gene, CDR3 protein.

len: 11; v_gene: TRBV25-1; j_gene: TRBJ2-1; CDR3aa: ASSEFVAGEQF
len: 11; v_gene: TRBV5-1; j_gene: TRBJ2-3; CDR3aa: ASSPGTADTQY
len: 12; v_gene: TRBV20-1; j_gene: TRBJ2-7; CDR3aa: SLGGDQRVYEQY
len: 13; v_gene: TRBV28; j_gene: TRBJ1-1; CDR3aa: ASPPRTGYRTEAF
len: 14; v_gene: TRBV20-1; j_gene: TRBJ2-7; CDR3aa: SARPLTSGGSYEQY
len: 13; v_gene: TRBV28; j_gene: TRBJ2-1; CDR3aa: ASSSQGQGKNEQF
len: 10; v_gene: TRBV12-3/TRBV12-4; j_gene: TRBJ2-3; CDR3aa: ASRTTVDTQY
len: 13; v_gene: TRBV7-7; j_gene: TRBJ2-5; CDR3aa: ASSLGDRTEETQY
len: 14; v_gene: TRBV11-2; j_gene: TRBJ2-5; CDR3aa: ASSPQGIRARETQY
len: 13; v_gene: TRBV7-9; j_gene: TRBJ1-4; CDR3aa: ASSLASQGAEKLF
len: 11; v_gene: TRBV5-1; j_gene: TRBJ2-3; CDR3aa: ASRTGVADTQY
len: 12; v_gene: TRBV20-1; j_gene: TRBJ2-1; CDR3aa: SARHRGDYNEQF
len: 10; v_gene: TRBV30; j_gene: TRBJ2-5; CDR3aa: AGGDSGGTQY
len: 11; v_gene: TRBV12-3/TRBV12-4; j_gene: TRBJ2-7; CDR3aa: ASSLHSGYEQY
len: 16; v_gene: TRBV7-6; j_gene: TRBJ2-1; CDR3aa: ASSPLPTGGQFYNEQF
len: 16; v_gene: TRBV7-7; j_gene: TRBJ2-2; CDR3aa: ASSLASGPRTLAGELF
len: 13; v_gene: TRBV18; j_gene: TRBJ1-2; CDR3aa: ASSPGQGADYGYT
len: 13; v_gene: TRBV5-1; j_gene: TRBJ2-2; CDR3aa: ASSLDRGDTGELF
len: 12; v_gene: TRBV6-2/TRBV6-3; j_gene: TRBJ1-5; CDR3aa: ASRPDRGSQPQH
len: 15; v_gene: TRBV20-1; j_gene: TRBJ2-3; CDR3aa: SARLSGTGGWADTQY
len: 12; v_gene: TRBV24-1; j_gene: TRBJ2-3; CDR3aa: ATSPQGLEDTQY
len: 10; v_gene: TRBV18; j_gene: TRBJ2-1; CDR3aa: ASSPKTGEQF
len: 12; v_gene: TRBV5-1; j_gene: TRBJ2-7; CDR3aa: ASSMQGDSYEQY
len: 13; v_gene: TRBV12-3/TRBV12-4; j_gene: TRBJ2-2; CDR3aa: ASSPRDGLTGELF
len: 12; v_gene: TRBV5-1; j_gene: TRBJ2-1; CDR3aa: ASSLGQAVNEQF
len: 13; v_gene: TRBV15; j_gene: TRBJ2-2; CDR3aa: ATSVSRANTGELF
len: 12; v_gene: TRBV20-1; j_gene: TRBJ2-1; CDR3aa: SASKPRGSNEQF
len: 14; v_gene: TRBV5-1; j_gene: TRBJ2-1; CDR3aa: ASSSFLVSSYNEQF
len: 14; v_gene: TRBV5-1; j_gene: TRBJ1-6; CDR3aa: ASSRYRDRGHSPLH
len: 13; v_gene: TRBV3-1; j_gene: TRBJ1-5; CDR3aa: ASSQDPGGQSPQH
len: 14; v_gene: TRBV7-9; j_gene: TRBJ2-2; CDR3aa: ASSLDTAAWSGELF
len: 9; v_gene: TRBV12-3/TRBV12-4; j_gene: TRBJ2-1; CDR3aa: ASTQEREQF
len: 12; v_gene: TRBV27; j_gene: TRBJ2-2; CDR3aa: ASSSTAAFGELF
len: 13; v_gene: TRBV7-3; j_gene: TRBJ2-1; CDR3aa: ASSLQGGSYNEQF
len: 13; v_gene: TRBV9; j_gene: TRBJ2-3; CDR3aa: ASSVTGRSTDTQY
len: 10; v_gene: TRBV15; j_gene: TRBJ2-7; CDR3aa: ATSRDNYEQY
len: 11; v_gene: TRBV6-1; j_gene: TRBJ2-3; CDR3aa: ASSDRGPDTQY
len: 15; v_gene: TRBV7-8; j_gene: TRBJ2-3; CDR3aa: ASSPAFRGPSTDTQY
len: 12; v_gene: TRBV5-4; j_gene: TRBJ2-3; CDR3aa: ASSGGIVTDTQY
len: 11; v_gene: TRBV20-1; j_gene: TRBJ1-1; CDR3aa: SARDPANTEAF
len: 14; v_gene: TRBV7-8; j_gene: TRBJ2-3; CDR3aa: ASSFRASGSTDTQY
len: 12; v_gene: TRBV5-1; j_gene: TRBJ2-2; CDR3aa: ASKKNGDTGELF
len: 10; v_gene: TRBV28; j_gene: TRBJ2-7; CDR3aa: ASSLLPGKID
len: 14; v_gene: TRBV5-4; j_gene: TRBJ2-2; CDR3aa: ASSFAGQRNTGELF
len: 11; v_gene: TRBV11-3; j_gene: TRBJ2-3; CDR3aa: ASSQTAKDTQY
len: 14; v_gene: TRBV18; j_gene: TRBJ2-4; CDR3aa: ASSPGTGKAKNIQY
len: 12; v_gene: TRBV11-2; j_gene: TRBJ2-5; CDR3aa: ASGQEDIQETQY
len: 14; v_gene: TRBV29-1; j_gene: TRBJ2-1; CDR3aa: SVDTREMGVWNEQF
len: 12; v_gene: TRBV29-1; j_gene: TRBJ2-7; CDR3aa: SFTGQPSSYEQY
len: 14; v_gene: TRBV5-1; j_gene: TRBJ1-3; CDR3aa: ASSLVGQGSGNTIY
len: 10; v_gene: TRBV5-1; j_gene: TRBJ2-3; CDR3aa: ASTASGELQY